This T cell receptor (beta chain) appears in the sequencing data of a study of blood T cell repertoires in COVID-19. Authors' data handling: For nucleated cells, counts were estimated from reference gene primer amplification. Sequencing used immunoSEQ multiplex PCR; TCRdb keeps in-frame clones, though not all of them. The V and J calls and the clone size are those of that table, but D and trimming were determined from the DNA. The table lists just over 65,000 clones, 85% to 90% of them singletons. V dropped 1 base and J dropped 2 bases, with 11 bases sitting between them. The CDR3 runs 15 residues. Germline V CDR1 and CDR2: MGHRA, YSYEKL.

This receptor was taken from a man in his 60s with acute or convalescent COVID-19. The sample was peripheral blood. The genes are TRBV4-1 and TRBJ1-1; D call uncertain. The CDR3, as DNA: TGCGCCAGCAGCCAAGCACACCGGGGTAACACTGAAGCTTTCTTT. It specifies CASSQAHRGNTEAFF.